Below are 6 T cell receptor beta chains sequenced from a single sample in a study of CD8+ T cells in alopecia areata. RNA extraction was followed by reverse transcription into cDNA, which acted as the sequencing template. Here immunoSEQ multiplex PCR was the method, and the copy in TCRdb shows in-frame clones only, minus some. The sample carries 110,000 to 150,000 clones, nearly 55% recorded once. Treatment in this sample: oral pan-JAK inhibitor, 5-10 mg twice daily. Source: CD8+ T cells sorted from blood, taken at week 4, from a patient treated with tofacitinib. The receptors originated from a human donor with alopecia areata.

This clone has just a few counts. V usage is TRBV29-1 and J usage is TRBJ2-7; D is tentatively TRBD1 or TRBD2 (5 bases each). Looked up from germline, CDR1 is SQVTM and CDR2 is ANQGSEA. CDR3 length: 11 amino acids. Trimming removed 8 bases at V and 3 bases at J, with 11 bases between. The CDR3 nucleotides read TGCAGCTTCGGGACGGACTACGAGCAGTACTTC. It codes for CSFGTDYEQYF.

The chain has TRBV2 and TRBJ2-7; no clear D. This CDR3 is 14 amino acids long. In germline, CDR1 is SNHLY, CDR2 FYNNEI. Trimming removed 3 bases at V and 0 bases at J, with 9 bases between. The CDR3 nucleotides read TGTGCCAGCAGTGATTTCAGAGTCTCCTACGAGCAGTACTTC. It specifies CASSDFRVSYEQYF.

In this sample, this clone turned up a few times. The rearrangement links TRBV6-6 to TRBJ2-3, with TRBD2 matching over 12 bases. The CDR3 contains 14 residues. The germline CDR1 and CDR2 sequences are MNHNY and SVGAGI (reference sequence). The V and J ends lost 4 bases and 4 bases, in that order; junction bases with no gene match: 0. The chain's CDR3 is CASSSSGGADTQYF. The CDR3 bases are TGTGCCAGCAGTTCTAGCGGGGGGGCAGATACGCAGTATTTT.

The chain recombines TRBV29-1 with TRBJ2-1; TRBD1 agrees at 7 bases. The V gene end was trimmed by 7 bases and the J gene end by 1 base; junction bases not matched to a gene: 7. Germline CDR1 and CDR2: SQVTM and ANQGSEA. The CDR3 is 14 residues long. The CDR3, as DNA: TGCAGCGCCGAAGGGACAGATTCCTACAATGAGCAGTTCTTC. Amino acids: CSAEGTDSYNEQFF.

The genes are TRBV13 and TRBJ2-5; 7 bases agree with TRBD1. Trimming took 5 bases from V and 1 from J; bases not matched to a gene: 7. The CDR3 sequence is 15 residues long. The germline V gene encodes CDR1 PRHDT and CDR2 FYEKMQ (reference sequence). The CDR3 coding sequence is TGTGCCAGCAGCCCAGAGACAGGGCCCCAAGAGACCCAGTACTTC. It specifies CASSPETGPQETQYF.

The rearrangement links TRBV13 to TRBJ1-1; tentatively, D is TRBD1 (6 bases). CDR3 length equals 13 residues. Trimming took 5 bases from V and 0 from J, leaving 7 bases between them. Germline CDR1 is PRHDT and CDR2 is FYEKMQ (reference sequence). CDR3 residues: CASSGQLNTEAFF. CDR3 DNA sequence: TGTGCCAGCAGCGGACAGTTGAACACTGAAGCTTTCTTT.